This T cell receptor (beta chain) emerged from a study of CD8 T cells in Susac syndrome. An input of 0.5 to 1 ug of RNA was subjected to reverse transcription using random hexamers. TCRdb processed the immunoSEQ multiplex PCR reads anew with MiXCR; each CDR3 protein has one entry. The repertoire holds over 300,000 distinct CDR3 sequences, about 90% seen once, with roughly 0.059% in the top ten. This CDR3 spans 15 amino acids. Germline assignment: CDR1 MNHEY and CDR2 SVGEGT. Trimming removed 6 bases at V and 2 bases at J, with 14 bases between. The sequence came from a human donor with multiple sclerosis. The chain links TRBV6-2 or TRBV6-3 to TRBJ1-5, with D hard to call. The sample comprised CD4+ T cells from PBMCs. The CDR3 bases are TGTGCCAGCAGCTATTCGAGGGTGGGCAATCAGCCCCAGCATTTT. Amino acids: CASSYSRVGNQPQHF.